The 32 T cell receptor beta chains listed next were all sequenced from one sample in a study of T cell repertoires in cytomegalovirus infection (dated by TCRdb to between 2018 and 2021). What this sample's treatment or condition label stands for: in vitro stimulation with specific CMV peptide epitopes to enrich CMV-specific T cells. TCRdb names Illumina HiSeq 1500 as the instrument used. The public reads were quality trimmed at Q25 with fastp and then assembled into clones with MiXCR by TCRdb, keeping productive beta chains. Records with the same CDR3 protein are collapsed into one entry carrying the most frequent genes and DNA. This sample has roughly 500,000 distinct CDR3 sequences in its table, and approximately 46% of those were observed once. The ten largest clones add up to about two fifths of the sample. These receptors' targets are unknown. Sequenced here: cultured PBMCs, sampled from culture after CMV antigen stimulation. The receptor source for this set is a human donor in good health (CMV status not recorded). Some clones in this sample may be carry-over from other donors' samples.

This clonotype was counted only a few times. V is TRBV7-2 and J is TRBJ2-2; 8 bases line up with TRBD2. In germline, CDR1 is SGHTA, CDR2 FQGNSA. The length of the CDR3 is 16 residues. V was clipped by 5 bases and J by 6 bases; unmatched bases: 11. The CDR3 DNA reads TGTGCCAGCAGCCCGCCGCGGGGGGAGTATTCCGGGGAGCTGTTTTTT. Translated, it gives CASSPPRGEYSGELFF.

The gene calls are TRBV25-1 and TRBJ2-5; D gene unclear. Germline CDR1 MGHDK, CDR2 SYGVNS. Trimming stripped 4 bases from V and 3 bases from J, with 9 bases between. The CDR3 sequence is 13 residues long. The chain's CDR3 is CASSVVGKETQYF. For the CDR3, the DNA is TGTGCCAGCAGTGTTGTGGGGAAAGAGACCCAGTACTTC.

This clonotype turned up a few times. This chain uses TRBV7-9 with TRBJ2-5; D gene ambiguous. Germline loops: CDR1 SEHNR, CDR2 FQNEAQ (reference sequence). This CDR3 region has 14 residues. V was cut by 3 bases and J by 2 bases, with 10 bases left in between. DNA of the CDR3: TGTGCCAGCAGCTTTTTCGGTATGCAAGAGACCCAGTACTTC. It is translated as CASSFFGMQETQYF.

This clonotype was counted a few times. This chain uses TRBV12-3 or TRBV12-4 with TRBJ1-6; TRBD1 matches at 7 bases. CDR3 length: 14 amino acids. The V and J ends lost 6 bases and 9 bases, in that order; junction bases with no gene match: 8. The CDR3 region has the DNA TGTGCCAGCAGAAGACAGGGCTTGAGTTCACCCCTCCACTTT. Its translation is CASRRQGLSSPLHF.

The rearrangement links TRBV6-1 to TRBJ1-3, with TRBD1 as a possible D gene (5 bases). With 7 bases removed from V and 1 base from J, the gap between germline ends came to 26 bases. Germline V gene data show CDR1 as MNHNS and CDR2 as SASEGT. This CDR3 spans 19 amino acids. CDR3 nucleotide sequence: TGTGCCAGCATGCTTGGGGTCGGGGGGGGATTGCGATCTGGAAACACCATATATTTT. Its protein is CASMLGVGGGLRSGNTIYF.

The gene calls are TRBV12-3 or TRBV12-4 and TRBJ2-7; the match to TRBD1 covers 10 bases. The V segment lost 6 bases and the J segment 5 bases; nucleotides outside the gene matches: 7. CDR3 size: 14 residues. In DNA, the CDR3 is TGTGCCAGCAGCTTTGGGGACAGGGGCCACGAGCAGTACTTC. Its protein is CASSFGDRGHEQYF.

The chain employs TRBV4-1 and TRBJ2-3; D may be TRBD2 (5 bases). The CDR3 loop spans 16 amino acids. Germline values: CDR1 MGHRA, CDR2 YSYEKL. V was cut by 0 bases and J by 2 bases, with 12 bases left in between. CDR3 DNA sequence: TGCGCCAGCAGCCAAGATGGAGAGACTACCACAGATACGCAGTATTTT. Amino acids: CASSQDGETTTDTQYF.

This clonotype was seen a handful of times. J is TRBJ2-7 and V is TRBV6-1; TRBD2 aligns across 8 bases. Germline values: CDR1 MNHNS, CDR2 SASEGT. V gave up 2 bases and J gave up 4 bases; unmatched junction bases: 7. The CDR3 covers 15 residues. The DNA for the CDR3 is TGTGCCAGCAGTGAACGAGAACTAGCGGTGTACGAGCAGTACTTC. As protein: CASSERELAVYEQYF.

The chain joins TRBV14 to TRBJ1-1; no definite D call. Trimming took off 6 bases at V and 3 bases at J, with 8 bases between the two ends. Germline CDR1 reads SGHDN; CDR2 reads FVKESK. CDR3 length: 12 amino acids. The CDR3 loop reads CASSQSYTEAFF. CDR3 nucleotide sequence: TGTGCCAGCAGTCAAAGCTACACTGAAGCTTTCTTT.

This sequence joins TRBV7-8 and TRBJ1-4, with no clear D. The CDR3 covers 12 residues. Germline-derived CDR1 and CDR2 are SGHVS and FQNEAQ. Trimming removed 8 bases at V and 2 bases at J, with 6 bases between. The CDR3 here is CASQRTNEKLFF. CDR3 DNA: TGTGCCAGCCAACGGACTAATGAAAAACTGTTTTTT.

This clonotype has just a few counts. V usage is TRBV7-8 and J usage is TRBJ2-3; maybe TRBD2 (5 bases). Trimming stripped 2 bases from V and 3 bases from J, with 15 bases between. Germline CDR1 and CDR2: SGHVS and FQNEAQ. The CDR3 spans 16 residues. CDR3 bases: TGTGCCAGCAGCTTATCGGGTGGGAGTGTGACAGATACGCAGTATTTT. Amino acids: CASSLSGGSVTDTQYF.

The chain combines TRBV20-1 with TRBJ2-5; no definite D call. Germline V CDR1 and CDR2: DFQATT, SNEGSKA (reference sequence). V lost 5 bases to trimming and J lost 4 bases, with 8 bases between them. This CDR3 region has 11 residues. DNA of the CDR3: TGCAGTGCTGTTATGGGAGAGACCCAGTACTTC. It translates to CSAVMGETQYF.

This chain uses TRBV4-1 with TRBJ2-1; possible D gene TRBD2, 5 bases. CDR3 length: 15 amino acids. Deletions cut 4 bases from V and 11 bases from J, with 21 bases between. Germline values: CDR1 MGHRA, CDR2 YSYEKL. CDR3 sequence (DNA): TGCGCCAGCAGCCCCCGCGACCACCGGGGAAACAAGCAGTTCTTC. This gives the protein CASSPRDHRGNKQFF.

This chain links TRBV6-5 with TRBJ2-3; D not resolved. V was cut by 7 bases and J by 6 bases, with 14 bases left in between. Germline-derived CDR1 and CDR2 are MNHEY and SVGAGI. The CDR3 totals 13 residues. CDR3 DNA sequence: TGTGCCAGCACACGCGCCGAGCATGATACGCAGTATTTT. This encodes CASTRAEHDTQYF.

This clonotype has a handful of counts. This sequence joins TRBV7-4 and TRBJ1-1; unclear D gene. The CDR3 is made up of 16 amino acids. Germline V gives CDR1 SGHVT, CDR2 SQSDAQ. The ends were cut back, 4 bases at V and 0 bases at J, with 15 bases in the middle. Written as DNA, the CDR3 is TGTGCCAGCAGCTCTCCGGTGGGGTCATTGAACACTGAAGCTTTCTTT. Protein product: CASSSPVGSLNTEAFF.

The V gene is TRBV27, the J gene TRBJ1-2, with D maybe TRBD1 (6 bases). The CDR3 spans 14 residues. Germline CDR1 MNHEY, CDR2 SMNVEV (reference sequence). V dropped 5 bases and J dropped 8 bases, with 18 bases sitting between them. DNA for the CDR3: TGTGCCAGCAGTCCCCCAGGACAGTCCAGCGGCTACACCTTC. Residues: CASSPPGQSSGYTF.

The rearrangement uses TRBV5-1 and TRBJ2-2; TRBD2 agrees at 7 bases. Germline CDR1 is SGHRS and CDR2 is YFSETQ. The CDR3 has 16 residues. The V segment lost 0 bases and the J segment 0 bases; nucleotides outside the gene matches: 2. CDR3 sequence: CASSLEGGANTGELFF. The CDR3 DNA sequence: TGCGCCAGCAGCTTGGAGGGAGGGGCGAACACCGGGGAGCTGTTTTTT.

The chain links TRBV12-3 or TRBV12-4 to TRBJ2-7; 8 bases match TRBD1. This CDR3 is built from 15 residues. V gave up 4 bases and J gave up 0 bases; unmatched junction bases: 5. The CDR3 nucleotides are TGTGCCAGCAGTTGCCTCGGACAGGGCTCCTACGAGCAGTACTTC. It encodes CASSCLGQGSYEQYF.

On this clonotype: The junction does not match germline at one end; this may be a read error. The chain is built from TRBV4-1 and TRBJ2-7; a possible D gene is TRBD2 (6 bases). Looked up from germline, CDR1 is MGHRA and CDR2 is YSYEKL. This CDR3 is built from 13 residues. The CDR3 spells CASSRDSATKQYF. CDR3 sequence (DNA): TGTGCCAGCAGCCGGGACTCGGCTACGAAGCAGTACTTC.

In this sample, this clonotype turned up a few times. This rearrangement joins TRBV11-2 to TRBJ2-7; a possible D gene is TRBD1 (6 bases). CDR1 SGHAT and CDR2 FQNNGV come from the germline V gene. This CDR3 is 16 amino acids long. V lost 2 bases to trimming and J lost 4 bases, with 18 bases between them. The CDR3 is CASSLPPGVGRYEQYF. CDR3 DNA: TGTGCCAGCAGCTTACCCCCAGGGGTTGGAAGGTACGAGCAGTACTTC.

This chain joins TRBV11-2 and TRBJ1-1, with TRBD1 matching 7 bases. Unmatched junction bases numbered 5, after V lost 3 bases and J lost 4 bases. The length of the CDR3 is 14 residues. In germline, CDR1 is SGHAT, CDR2 FQNNGV. The CDR3 DNA reads as TGTGCCAGCAGCTTGAGGGGGCTGAGCACTGAAGCTTTCTTT. Translating it yields CASSLRGLSTEAFF.

A word on this clonotype: Compared with germline, one end of the junction differs, possibly owing to a read error. The chain is built from TRBV12-3 or TRBV12-4 and TRBJ2-7, with 7 bases identical to TRBD2. The CDR3 has 12 amino acids. The CDR3 DNA sequence: TGTGCCAGCAGTTTCAGCGGGGACCTTGAGGACTTC. It translates to CASSFSGDLEDF.

The chain joins TRBV20-1 to TRBJ2-4; D is perhaps TRBD1 (6 bases). Between the trimmed V and J ends, which lost 2 bases and 8 bases, there was a span of 16 bases. This CDR3 comprises 14 residues. Germline CDR1 DFQATT, CDR2 SNEGSKA (reference sequence). CDR3 bases: TGCAGTGCTAGATTATGGGGGCGTGATGACATTCAGTACTTC. It yields the protein CSARLWGRDDIQYF.

CDR3 DNA sequence: TGTGCCAGCTCACCAAGGACAGGATACAATCAGCCCCAGCATTTT. Its translation: CASSPRTGYNQPQHF. J is TRBJ1-5 and V is TRBV18; 7 bases fit TRBD1. The V segment lost 2 bases and the J segment 3 bases; nucleotides outside the gene matches: 4. This CDR3 region has 15 residues. Per the germline V gene, CDR1 is KGHSH and CDR2 is LQKENI.

This clonotype was detected a few times. This rearrangement joins TRBV7-9 to TRBJ1-6; no clear D gene. Germline V CDR1 and CDR2: SEHNR, FQNEAQ (reference sequence). The CDR3 contains 14 residues. The V gene lost 3 bases and the J gene lost 10 bases, with 13 bases spanning the gap. The CDR3 here is CASSFDSAPSPLHF. CDR3 bases: TGTGCCAGCAGCTTTGACTCGGCCCCCTCACCCCTCCACTTT.

This clonotype appeared a few times. The J gene is TRBJ2-5, the V gene TRBV7-2; D is perhaps TRBD2 (5 bases). The CDR3 runs to 16 residues. Germline lookup yields CDR1 SGHTA and CDR2 FQGNSA. The germline V and J ends were trimmed by 6 bases and 4 bases, with 21 bases remaining between them. This CDR3 reads CASRIGVDASSETQYF. The CDR3 DNA follows: TGTGCCAGCAGAATCGGGGTGGACGCCAGCTCAGAGACCCAGTACTTC.

This clonotype was counted between two and nine times. The chain uses TRBV7-2 and TRBJ2-7, with TRBD1 identical over 7 bases. The J segment lost 6 bases and the V segment lost 0 bases, leaving 5 bases of the junction unmatched. The CDR3 has 14 amino acids. Germline V gene data show CDR1 as SGHTA and CDR2 as FQGNSA. The CDR3 reads CASSLALGTAEQYF. The CDR3 bases are TGTGCCAGCAGCTTAGCGCTCGGGACAGCCGAGCAGTACTTC.

The chain employs TRBV6-1 and TRBJ2-2; either TRBD1 or TRBD2 may supply D (5 bases each). Germline CDR1 MNHNS, CDR2 SASEGT. The CDR3 is 16 amino acids. Trimming removed 8 bases from V and 5 bases from J, with 21 bases in between. The CDR3 is CASRFGATTWTGELFF. CDR3 bases: TGTGCCAGCCGATTCGGGGCAACCACCTGGACCGGGGAGCTGTTTTTT.

V and J are TRBV7-6 and TRBJ2-2; D possibly uses TRBD1 or TRBD2 (5 bases each). V lost 3 bases and J 3 bases, leaving 14 bases between the germline ends. Germline V gene lookup returns CDR1 SGHVS and CDR2 FNYEAQ. The CDR3 runs 16 residues. The CDR3 is CASSFLGELDTGELFF. In DNA form, the CDR3 reads TGTGCCAGCAGCTTTCTGGGGGAGTTAGACACCGGGGAGCTGTTTTTT.

The chain is built from TRBV3-1 and TRBJ1-2; D possibly corresponds to TRBD1 (5 bases). V was pared by 4 bases and J by 1 base, with 10 bases between. The CDR3 is made up of 14 amino acids. Germline assignment: CDR1 LGHDT and CDR2 YNNKEL (reference sequence). The CDR3 DNA follows: TGTGCCAGCAGCCTTTCGGGGGGTAACTATGGCTACACCTTC. Translating it yields CASSLSGGNYGYTF.

This chain uses TRBV9 with TRBJ2-5, with D perhaps TRBD2 (6 bases). Germline V gene lookup returns CDR1 SGDLS and CDR2 YYNGEE. The CDR3 totals 14 residues. V lost 2 bases to trimming and J lost 4 bases, with 12 bases between them. The CDR3 bases are TGTGCCAGCAGCGTGGGGGGAAGGGCAGAGACCCAGTACTTC. Protein sequence: CASSVGGRAETQYF.

This clonotype has only a few counts. The chain has TRBV7-8 and TRBJ1-4, with no clear D. Germline V gives CDR1 SGHVS, CDR2 FQNEAQ. Trimming left V 5 bases short and J 8 bases short, with 15 bases between. The CDR3 runs to 14 residues. The CDR3 region is CASSPYTRREKLFF. As DNA, the CDR3 is TGTGCCAGCAGCCCTTACACTCGCCGGGAAAAACTGTTTTTT.